This T cell receptor (beta chain) is from a study of post-analysis software for immune sequencing data. Study findings and constraints: Four to six TRBV segments, including TRBV5-6, TRBV5-1 and TRBV20-1, were more frequent in patients than controls.

There are 14 residues in the CDR3. Germline values: CDR1 SGHDN, CDR2 FVKESK. The ends were cut back, 8 bases at V and 4 bases at J, with 15 bases in the middle. This clonotype occurred a few times. Its cognate antigen is unknown. Prepared libraries of TCR beta cDNA carried unique molecular identifiers. Using its own MiXCR run on the PCR reads, TCRdb lists one record per CDR3 protein. The sample consists of hundreds of thousands of distinct CDR3 sequences, 25% to 30% of them appearing once. The chain is built from TRBV14 and TRBJ2-1, with TRBD2 as a possible D gene (5 bases). The TCR sequence derives from a girl between 5 and 17 years old with multiple sclerosis. Specimen: blood. CDR3 sequence (DNA): TGTGCCAGCGGAAGACTACTTCTTTACAATGAGCAGTTCTTC. As protein: CASGRLLLYNEQFF.